This TCR beta chain was observed in a study of blood T cell repertoires in COVID-19. The wider study: The United States, Italy and Spain were the sources of the acute and convalescent COVID-19 samples. T cells, B-cell-depleted T cells, or PBMCs supplied cDNA or gDNA.

V lost 5 bases to trimming and J lost 5 bases, with 12 bases between them. This CDR3 region has 13 residues. Germline CDR1 is MNHEY and CDR2 is SMNVEV (reference sequence). Under the authors' procedure: Amplification from reference gene primers served as the basis for estimated nucleated cell counts. The data were produced by immunoSEQ multiplex PCR, yet TCRdb's version contains in-frame clones alone and is incomplete. V, J and clone size were drawn from that table, and D and trimming were deduced from the DNA. The sample yields fewer than 200,000 clones, 84% seen once. This clonotype was obtained from a man aged 40-49 years who had recovered from COVID-19. Specimen: peripheral blood. The V and J genes are TRBV27 and TRBJ2-5; a possible D gene is TRBD2 (6 bases). CDR3: CASSTGGDETQYF. The CDR3 bases are TGTGCCAGCAGTACTGGCGGGGATGAGACCCAGTACTTC.